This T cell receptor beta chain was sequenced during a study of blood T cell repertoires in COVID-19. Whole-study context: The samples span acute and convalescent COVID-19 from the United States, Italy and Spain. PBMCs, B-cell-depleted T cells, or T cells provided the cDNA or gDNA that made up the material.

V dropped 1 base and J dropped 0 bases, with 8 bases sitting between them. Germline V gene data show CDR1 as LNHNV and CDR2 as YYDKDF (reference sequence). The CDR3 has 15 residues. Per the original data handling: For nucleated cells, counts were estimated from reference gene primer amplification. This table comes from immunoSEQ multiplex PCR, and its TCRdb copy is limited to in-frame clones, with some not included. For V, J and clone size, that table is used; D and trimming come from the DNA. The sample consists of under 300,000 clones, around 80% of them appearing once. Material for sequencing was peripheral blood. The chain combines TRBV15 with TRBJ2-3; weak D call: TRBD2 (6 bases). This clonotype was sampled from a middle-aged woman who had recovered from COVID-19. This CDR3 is CATSRGGASTDTQYF. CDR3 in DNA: TGTGCCACCAGCAGAGGCGGGGCAAGCACAGATACGCAGTATTTT.